This T cell receptor beta chain was documented in a study of blood T cell repertoires in COVID-19. Per the authors' pipeline: Amplification of reference gene primers was used by the study to estimate nucleated cell counts. Produced via immunoSEQ multiplex PCR; TCRdb's table is partial and in-frame only. The V and J calls and the clone size are those of that table, but D and trimming were determined from the DNA. The table has approximately 290,000 clones, approximately 83% seen once. Germline lookup yields CDR1 SNHLY and CDR2 FYNNEI. This CDR3 region has 15 residues. With 6 bases clipped from V and 2 bases from J, the junction kept 7 bases outside the gene matches.

The sequencing sample was made of PBMCs or T cells enriched from blood (not recorded which). This TCR was sampled from a woman aged 30 to 39 who had recovered from COVID-19. The V and J genes are TRBV2 and TRBJ2-3, with TRBD1 matching 8 bases. This chain's CDR3 is CASSVQGGSTDTQYF. The CDR3 DNA sequence: TGTGCCAGCAGCGTACAGGGGGGTTCCACAGATACGCAGTATTTT. Full variable domain (remainder filled in from reference TRBV2 and TRBJ2-3): EPEVTQTPSHQVTQMGQEVILRCVPISNHLYFYWYRQILGQKVEFLVSFYNNEISEKSEIFDDQFSVERPDGSNFTLKIRSTKLEDSAMYFCASSVQGGSTDTQYFGPGTRLTVL.